The 26 T cell receptor beta chains below were found in one sample sequenced in a study of beta chain features in type 1 diabetes. Reverse transcription of all isolated RNA meant that expressed TCRB transcripts were sequenced. Only in-frame clones appear in the TCRdb table, and some are missing; sequencing was by immunoSEQ multiplex PCR. The sample holds 400,000 to 600,000 clones, 30% seen once. Specimen: naive CD4+ T cells from blood. The receptors were gathered from a man between 18 and 29 years old in good health.

This clone was recorded a few times. CDR3 nucleotides: TGTGCCAGCAGTTTATCACGGCGGAGCTCCTACAATGAGCAGTTCTTC. This translates into CASSLSRRSSYNEQFF. The rearrangement links TRBV27 to TRBJ2-1; no reliable D call. The germline V gene encodes CDR1 MNHEY and CDR2 SMNVEV (reference sequence). V lost 0 bases and J 0 bases, leaving 9 bases between the germline ends. The CDR3 covers 16 residues.

This clone was counted between two and nine times. The CDR3 loop reads CASSQLTGLSGNTIYF. DNA for the CDR3: TGTGCCAGCAGCCAACTTACAGGGTTATCTGGAAACACCATATATTTT. This chain connects TRBV7-2 to TRBJ1-3; perhaps TRBD1 as D (6 bases). In germline, CDR1 is SGHTA, CDR2 FQGNSA. The V end lost 5 bases, the J end lost 1 base, and 15 bases lay between the germline ends. CDR3 length: 16 residues. The entire variable domain, with the rest obtained from reference TRBV7-2 and TRBJ1-3, is as follows: GAGVSQSPSNKVTEKGKDVELRCDPISGHTALYWYRQSLGQGLEFLIYFQGNSAPDKSGLPSDRFSAERTGGSVSTLTIQRTQQEDSAVYLCASSQLTGLSGNTIYFGEGSWLTVV.

The chain employs TRBV20-1 and TRBJ2-7; D assignment may be TRBD1 or TRBD2 (5 bases each). Germline CDR1 is DFQATT and CDR2 is SNEGSKA (reference sequence). This CDR3 spans 11 amino acids. Trimming removed 7 bases at V and 2 bases at J, with 9 bases between. CDR3 sequence (DNA): TGCAGTGGGGACGGTCCCTACGAGCAGTACTTC. Amino acids: CSGDGPYEQYF.

This clone was observed a single time. The gene calls are TRBV5-1 and TRBJ2-5; TRBD2 matches at 10 bases. The CDR3 runs 16 residues. The trim removed 0 bases at V and 5 bases at J, leaving 7 bases unmatched. Germline CDR1 SGHRS, CDR2 YFSETQ. CDR3: CASSLGLAGVSETQYF. CDR3 in DNA: TGCGCCAGCAGCTTGGGGCTAGCGGGAGTATCGGAGACCCAGTACTTC.

A word on this clone: This CDR3 is also generated by other DNA sequences in the sample. The rearrangement links TRBV30 to TRBJ2-5, with 7 positions matching TRBD1. V was pared by 0 bases and J by 5 bases, with 0 bases of the junction left unmatched. Germline V lookup: CDR1 GTSNPN, CDR2 SVGIG (reference sequence). The CDR3 length is 12 residues. The CDR3 DNA sequence: TGTGCCTGGAGTGTACAGGGGGAGACCCAGTACTTC. It yields the protein CAWSVQGETQYF.

This clone was observed a handful of times. The rearrangement joins TRBV19 to TRBJ2-7; D is unresolved. The CDR3 sequence is 12 residues long. V was cut by 11 bases and J by 0 bases, with 11 bases left in between. Germline V gene lookup returns CDR1 LNHDA and CDR2 SQIVND (reference sequence). CDR3 protein: CAVRISSYEQYF. The CDR3, as DNA: TGTGCCGTCAGGATCAGCTCCTACGAGCAGTACTTC.

The rearrangement uses TRBV28 and TRBJ2-3; D is possibly TRBD1 (6 bases). V was cut by 2 bases and J by 3 bases, with 15 bases left in between. This CDR3 has 16 residues. CDR1 is MDHEN and CDR2 is SYDVKM in the germline V gene. This chain's CDR3 is CASSLGMAGATDTQYF. As DNA, the CDR3 is TGTGCCAGCAGTTTAGGAATGGCAGGGGCGACAGATACGCAGTATTTT.

There are a few counts of this clone. The chain couples TRBV4-3 to TRBJ1-3, with D unresolved. Germline CDR1 is LGHNA and CDR2 is YSLEER. This CDR3 contains 15 residues. With 0 bases removed from V and 0 bases from J, the gap between germline ends came to 6 bases. The CDR3 coding sequence is TGCGCCAGCAGCCAAGATTGGAGCTCTGGAAACACCATATATTTT. Translation: CASSQDWSSGNTIYF.

This chain joins TRBV30 and TRBJ2-2; no clear D. The CDR3 has 16 amino acids. Germline V gene sequence: CDR1 GTSNPN, CDR2 SVGIG (reference sequence). The V gene lost 2 bases and the J gene lost 0 bases, with 13 bases spanning the gap. The CDR3 loop reads CAWSTFGQPNTGELFF. The DNA of the CDR3 is TGTGCCTGGAGTACGTTCGGGCAGCCGAACACCGGGGAGCTGTTTTTT.

This clone was picked up a small number of times. This sequence joins TRBV5-6 and TRBJ2-5; 13 nucleotides line up with TRBD2. Germline assignment: CDR1 SGHDT and CDR2 YYEEEE. The CDR3 is 16 residues long. Unmatched junction bases numbered 7, after V lost 4 bases and J lost 4 bases. The DNA for the CDR3 is TGTGCCAGCAGCCCAGGACTAGCGGGAGTCGGAGAGACCCAGTACTTC. Encoded protein: CASSPGLAGVGETQYF.

The rearrangement joins TRBV7-8 to TRBJ2-1; perhaps TRBD2 as D (6 bases). Germline CDR1 reads SGHVS; CDR2 reads FQNEAQ. Trimming shortened V by 5 bases and J by 8 bases, and 16 bases separated the two germline ends. The CDR3 consists of 14 residues. CDR3 DNA: TGTGCCAGCAGCGCCGGGCGGGAACCGGATGAGCAGTTCTTC. Translation gives CASSAGREPDEQFF.

The chain combines TRBV14 with TRBJ2-2, with 10 bases lining up with TRBD2. Germline V gene sequence: CDR1 SGHDN, CDR2 FVKESK. V lost 5 bases and J lost 4; bases outside the gene matches: 4. The CDR3 covers 15 residues. The CDR3: CASSASGRLTGELFF. CDR3 nucleotide sequence: TGTGCCAGCAGCGCTAGCGGGAGACTCACCGGGGAGCTGTTTTTT.

This sequence joins TRBV25-1 and TRBJ2-7; D not resolved. The length of the CDR3 is 14 residues. CDR1 is MGHDK, CDR2 SYGVNS, per germline. V gave up 0 bases and J gave up 2 bases, with 8 bases separating them. The CDR3 protein is CASSEYPSTYEQYF. CDR3 DNA sequence: TGTGCCAGCAGTGAATACCCTTCAACCTACGAGCAGTACTTC.

The J gene is TRBJ2-5, the V gene TRBV28; 10 nucleotides align to TRBD2. The CDR3 length is 18 residues. Germline CDR1 and CDR2: MDHEN and SYDVKM. Trimming cost V 6 bases and J 5 bases; bases outside gene matches: 18. The CDR3 is CASSLPGRASGSLETQYF. The CDR3 region has the DNA TGTGCCAGCAGCTTGCCTGGAAGGGCTAGCGGGAGTTTGGAGACCCAGTACTTC.

J is TRBJ2-5 and V is TRBV7-9; a possible D gene is TRBD2 (6 bases). The CDR3 is 14 residues long. Trimming stripped 8 bases from V and 3 bases from J, with 16 bases between. CDR1 and CDR2 from the germline V gene are SEHNR and FQNEAQ (reference sequence). DNA for the CDR3: TGTGCCAGCTTGACTCAAAGGGAGGAAGAGACCCAGTACTTC. This sequence encodes CASLTQREEETQYF. The full variable domain, rest sourced from reference TRBV7-9 and TRBJ2-5, is DTGVSQNPRHKITKRGQNVTFRCDPISEHNRLYWYRQTLGQGPEFLTYFQNEAQLEKSRLLSDRFSAERPKGSFSTLEIQRTEQGDSAMYLCASLTQREEETQYFGPGTRLLVL.

This clone occurred a few times. CDR3 bases: TGTGCCAGCAGCGCCGGGCCGAACACTGAAGCTTTCTTT. Its protein is CASSAGPNTEAFF. This chain connects TRBV9 to TRBJ1-1; D not certain. Germline CDR1 SGDLS, CDR2 YYNGEE. V lost 3 bases, J lost 1 base, and 7 bases lay in between. This CDR3 is built from 13 residues.

There are a few counts of this clone. This chain connects TRBV13 to TRBJ2-3; 9 nucleotides agree with TRBD2. Germline V lookup: CDR1 PRHDT, CDR2 FYEKMQ (reference sequence). The trim removed 2 bases at V and 9 bases at J, leaving 3 bases unmatched. The CDR3 extends over 13 amino acids. DNA for the CDR3: TGTGCCAGCAGCTTACCGGGACTAGCAACGCAGTATTTT. It codes for CASSLPGLATQYF.

The CDR3 sequence: CASSSGGGYMNEQFF. DNA for the CDR3: TGTGCCAGCAGCTCGGGAGGCGGTTACATGAATGAGCAGTTCTTC. This chain joins TRBV7-8 and TRBJ2-1, with 7 bases fitting TRBD2. Trimming cost V 4 bases and J 7 bases; bases outside gene matches: 10. The CDR3 is 15 amino acids. Germline loops: CDR1 SGHVS, CDR2 FQNEAQ.

The chain has TRBV4-3 and TRBJ2-7; 14 bases map to TRBD2. The length of the CDR3 is 18 residues. V was clipped by 4 bases and J by 0 bases; unmatched bases: 8. CDR1 LGHNA and CDR2 YSLEER come from the germline V gene. This CDR3 reads CASSRGLAGGQSSYEQYF. As DNA, the CDR3 is TGCGCCAGCAGCCGTGGACTAGCGGGAGGCCAGAGCTCCTACGAGCAGTACTTC.

This clone came up a few times. The chain recombines TRBV30 with TRBJ2-7, with a weak D call TRBD2 (5 bases). V gave up 2 bases and J gave up 5 bases, with 19 bases separating them. Germline loops: CDR1 GTSNPN, CDR2 SVGIG (reference sequence). There are 15 residues in the CDR3. As DNA, the CDR3 is TGTGCCTGGAGTTTCAGACTCTCCCCCGGGAACGAGCAGTACTTC. The encoded protein is CAWSFRLSPGNEQYF. The full variable domain, completed using reference TRBV30 and TRBJ2-7, is SQTIHQWPATLVQPVGSPLSLECTVEGTSNPNLYWYRQAAGRGLQLLFYSVGIGQISSEVPQNLSASRPQDRQFILSSKKLLLSDSGFYLCAWSFRLSPGNEQYFGPGTRLTVT.

The V gene is TRBV5-4, the J gene TRBJ2-3; 16 positions match TRBD2. The V gene end was trimmed by 4 bases and the J gene end by 6 bases; junction bases not matched to a gene: 8. CDR3 length: 17 amino acids. Germline CDR1 SGHNT, CDR2 YYREEE (reference sequence). The CDR3 region is CASSGGLAGGPADTQYF. Written as DNA, the CDR3 is TGTGCCAGCAGCGGGGGACTAGCGGGAGGGCCGGCCGATACGCAGTATTTT.

This clone was found a few times. The rearrangement joins TRBV2 to TRBJ2-7; D is possibly TRBD1 (5 bases). Trimming pared 1 base from V and 5 bases from J, leaving 18 bases between. The germline CDR1 and CDR2 sequences are SNHLY and FYNNEI. CDR3 length equals 16 residues. The chain's CDR3 is CASSEELITGFDEQYF. For the CDR3, the DNA is TGTGCCAGCAGTGAAGAACTTATCACAGGCTTTGACGAGCAGTACTTC. Filled out from reference TRBV2 and TRBJ2-7, the complete variable domain reads EPEVTQTPSHQVTQMGQEVILRCVPISNHLYFYWYRQILGQKVEFLVSFYNNEISEKSEIFDDQFSVERPDGSNFTLKIRSTKLEDSAMYFCASSEELITGFDEQYFGPGTRLTVT.

J is TRBJ1-2 and V is TRBV27; D perhaps matches TRBD1 (6 bases). Germline V gene sequence: CDR1 MNHEY, CDR2 SMNVEV (reference sequence). The CDR3 is 15 residues long. The germline V and J ends were trimmed by 1 base and 3 bases, with 12 bases remaining between them. The CDR3 loop is CASSLLQGGDYGYTF. The CDR3 nucleotides are TGTGCCAGCAGTTTATTACAGGGAGGCGACTATGGCTACACCTTC.

The genes are TRBV29-1 and TRBJ2-7; D gene unclear. There are 12 residues in the CDR3. The V gene's germline CDR1 is SQVTM and CDR2 ANQGSEA. V lost 3 bases and J lost 2, with 8 bases in between. The CDR3 DNA follows: TGCAGCGTTGATTTTGGGCCCTACGAGCAGTACTTC. Translation: CSVDFGPYEQYF.

This chain uses TRBV30 with TRBJ2-3; D is unresolved. This CDR3 has 17 amino acids. In germline, CDR1 is GTSNPN, CDR2 SVGIG (reference sequence). V was cut by 0 bases and J by 0 bases, with 16 bases left in between. The CDR3 region has the DNA TGTGCCTGGAGTGTAGGTTCAGTGGGATCTAGCACAGATACGCAGTATTTT. Amino acids: CAWSVGSVGSSTDTQYF.

The chain employs TRBV25-1 and TRBJ1-1; D is unresolved. Trimming took off 3 bases at V and 0 bases at J, with 14 bases between the two ends. CDR1 is MGHDK, CDR2 SYGVNS, per germline. This CDR3 spans 16 amino acids. The CDR3: CASSDRLAGMNTEAFF. CDR3 nucleotides: TGTGCCAGCAGTGACCGTCTGGCAGGCATGAACACTGAAGCTTTCTTT. The full variable domain, with the rest looked up from reference TRBV25-1 and TRBJ1-1, is EADIYQTPRYLVIGTGKKITLECSQTMGHDKMYWYQQDPGMELHLIHYSYGVNSTEKGDLSSESTVSRIRTEHFPLTLESARPSHTSQYLCASSDRLAGMNTEAFFGQGTRLTVV.